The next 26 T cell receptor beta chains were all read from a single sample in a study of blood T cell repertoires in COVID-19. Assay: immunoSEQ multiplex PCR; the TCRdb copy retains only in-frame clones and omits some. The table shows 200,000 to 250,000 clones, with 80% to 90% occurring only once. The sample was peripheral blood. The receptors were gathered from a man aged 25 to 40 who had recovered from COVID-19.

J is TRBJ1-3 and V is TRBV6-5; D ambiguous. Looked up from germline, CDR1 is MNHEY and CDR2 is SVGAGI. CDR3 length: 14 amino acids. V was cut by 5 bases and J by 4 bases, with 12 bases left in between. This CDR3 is CASSRTATGNTIYF. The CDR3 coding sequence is TGTGCCAGCAGTAGGACTGCCACCGGAAACACCATATATTTT.

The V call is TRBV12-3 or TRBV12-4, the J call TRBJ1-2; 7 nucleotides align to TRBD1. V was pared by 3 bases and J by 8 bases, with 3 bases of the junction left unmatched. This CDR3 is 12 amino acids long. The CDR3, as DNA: TGTGCCAGCAGTTTCACAGGGGAAGGCTACACCTTC. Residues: CASSFTGEGYTF.

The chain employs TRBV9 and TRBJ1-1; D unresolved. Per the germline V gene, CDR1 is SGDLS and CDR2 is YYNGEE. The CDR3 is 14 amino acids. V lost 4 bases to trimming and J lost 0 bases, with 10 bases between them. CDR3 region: CASSSVSLNTEAFF. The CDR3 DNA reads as TGTGCCAGCAGCTCCGTGAGTCTGAACACTGAAGCTTTCTTT.

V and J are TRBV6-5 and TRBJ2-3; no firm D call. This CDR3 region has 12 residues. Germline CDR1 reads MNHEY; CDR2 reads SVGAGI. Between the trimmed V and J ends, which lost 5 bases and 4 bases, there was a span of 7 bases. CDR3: CASSPPSDTQYF. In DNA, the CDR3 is TGTGCCAGCAGTCCCCCGTCAGATACGCAGTATTTT.

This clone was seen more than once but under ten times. Here the CDR3 DNA reads TGTGCCAGCAGCTTGGGACTCGCTAAAGAGACCCAGTACTTC. It specifies CASSLGLAKETQYF. The V gene is TRBV5-5, the J gene TRBJ2-5; unclear D gene. Per the germline V gene, CDR1 is SGHKS and CDR2 is YYEKEE (reference sequence). This CDR3 comprises 14 residues. Trimming removed 0 bases from V and 3 bases from J, with 9 bases in between.

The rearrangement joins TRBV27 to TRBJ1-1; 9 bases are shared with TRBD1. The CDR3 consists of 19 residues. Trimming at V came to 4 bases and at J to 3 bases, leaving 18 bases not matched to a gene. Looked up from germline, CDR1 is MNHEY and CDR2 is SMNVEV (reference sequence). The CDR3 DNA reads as TGTGCCAGCAGTTCCGCCCGAGGGACAGGGAGGGGCTCGGACACTGAAGCTTTCTTT. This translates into CASSSARGTGRGSDTEAFF.

In DNA, the CDR3 is TGTGCCAGCAGTTCGGGGGGGGCGAGGATTGGGTATGGCTACACCTTC. Protein product: CASSSGGARIGYGYTF. The chain combines TRBV6-5 with TRBJ1-2; maybe TRBD1 (6 bases). Looked up from germline, CDR1 is MNHEY and CDR2 is SVGAGI. V lost 4 bases and J lost 5, with 20 bases in between. The CDR3 is 16 amino acids.

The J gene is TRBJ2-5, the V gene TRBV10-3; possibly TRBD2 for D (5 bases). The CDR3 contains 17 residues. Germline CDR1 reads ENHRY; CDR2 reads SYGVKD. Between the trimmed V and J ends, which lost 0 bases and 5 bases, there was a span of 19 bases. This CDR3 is CAISESSVTGIKETQYF. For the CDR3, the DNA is TGTGCCATCAGTGAGTCGAGCGTGACGGGGATTAAGGAGACCCAGTACTTC.

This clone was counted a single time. The CDR3 DNA reads as TGCGCCAGCTCTGGGAACGTGGCGGGGACTGAAGCTTTCTTT. This sequence encodes CASSGNVAGTEAFF. The gene calls are TRBV5-1 and TRBJ1-1; no clear D gene. The CDR3 consists of 14 residues. Germline-derived CDR1 and CDR2 are SGHRS and YFSETQ. Deletions cut 7 bases from V and 5 bases from J, with 18 bases between.

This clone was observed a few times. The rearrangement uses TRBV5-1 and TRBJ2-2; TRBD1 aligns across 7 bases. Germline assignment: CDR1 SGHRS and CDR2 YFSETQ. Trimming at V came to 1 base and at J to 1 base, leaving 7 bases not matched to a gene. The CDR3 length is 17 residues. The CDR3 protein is CASSLQGVLENTGELFF. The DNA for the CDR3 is TGCGCCAGCAGCTTGCAGGGGGTTTTAGAGAACACCGGGGAGCTGTTTTTT.

The CDR3 loop reads CASSPRTESGQYF. CDR3 nucleotide sequence: TGTGCCAGCAGCCCCCGGACAGAGTCGGGGCAGTACTTC. The chain recombines TRBV14 with TRBJ2-7; weak D call: TRBD1 (6 bases). CDR3 length: 13 residues. V was shortened by 4 bases and J by 9 bases, with 16 bases between the two germline ends. Germline V lookup: CDR1 SGHDN, CDR2 FVKESK.

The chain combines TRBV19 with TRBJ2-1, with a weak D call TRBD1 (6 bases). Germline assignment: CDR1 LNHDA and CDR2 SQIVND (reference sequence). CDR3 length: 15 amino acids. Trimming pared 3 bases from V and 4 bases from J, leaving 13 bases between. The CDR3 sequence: CASSIGQTGYNEQFF. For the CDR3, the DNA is TGTGCCAGTAGTATCGGGCAGACAGGATACAATGAGCAGTTCTTC.

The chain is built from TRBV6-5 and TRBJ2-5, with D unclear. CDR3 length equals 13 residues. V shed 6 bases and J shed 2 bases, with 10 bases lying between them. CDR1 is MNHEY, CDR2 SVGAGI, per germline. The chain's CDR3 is CASSNTPQETQYF. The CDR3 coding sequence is TGTGCCAGCAGCAATACTCCTCAAGAGACCCAGTACTTC.

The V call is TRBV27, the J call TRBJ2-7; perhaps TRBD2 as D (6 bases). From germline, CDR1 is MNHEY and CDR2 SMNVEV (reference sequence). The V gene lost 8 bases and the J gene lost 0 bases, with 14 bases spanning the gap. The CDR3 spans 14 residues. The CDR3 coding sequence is TGTGCCAGCGTTAGCGACGGGAGCTCCTACGAGCAGTACTTC. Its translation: CASVSDGSSYEQYF.

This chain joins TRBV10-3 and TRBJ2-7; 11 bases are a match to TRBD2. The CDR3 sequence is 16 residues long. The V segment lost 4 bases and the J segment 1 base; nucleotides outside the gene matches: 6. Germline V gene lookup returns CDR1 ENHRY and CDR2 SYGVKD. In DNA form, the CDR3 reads TGTGCCATCAGTGTTACTAGCGGGGGAGGTTCCTACGAGCAGTACTTC. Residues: CAISVTSGGGSYEQYF.

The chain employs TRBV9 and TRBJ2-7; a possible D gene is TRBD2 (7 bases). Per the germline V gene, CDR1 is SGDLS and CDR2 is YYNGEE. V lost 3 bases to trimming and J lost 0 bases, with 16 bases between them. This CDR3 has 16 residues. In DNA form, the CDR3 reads TGTGCCAGCAGCGCCGAGGGGGGGGCTAGCTCCTACGAGCAGTACTTC. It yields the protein CASSAEGGASSYEQYF.

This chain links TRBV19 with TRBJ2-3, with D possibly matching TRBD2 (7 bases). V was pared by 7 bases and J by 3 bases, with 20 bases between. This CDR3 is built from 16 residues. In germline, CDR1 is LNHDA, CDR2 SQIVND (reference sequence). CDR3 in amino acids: CASMSRWGGQTDTQYF. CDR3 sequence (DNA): TGTGCCAGTATGTCACGATGGGGGGGCCAGACAGATACGCAGTATTTT.

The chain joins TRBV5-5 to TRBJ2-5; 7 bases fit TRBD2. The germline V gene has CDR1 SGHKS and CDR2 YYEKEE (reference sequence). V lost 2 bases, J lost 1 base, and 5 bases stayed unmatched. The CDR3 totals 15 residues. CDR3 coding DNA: TGTGCCAGCAGCTTCCAGCGGGGCGGCCAAGAGACCCAGTACTTC. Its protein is CASSFQRGGQETQYF.

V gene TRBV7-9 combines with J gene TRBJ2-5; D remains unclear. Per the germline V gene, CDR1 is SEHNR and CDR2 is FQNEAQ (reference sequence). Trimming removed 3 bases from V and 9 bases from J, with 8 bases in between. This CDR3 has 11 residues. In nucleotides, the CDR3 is TGTGCCAGCAGCTTTGGTTGGCCCCAGTACTTC. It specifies CASSFGWPQYF.

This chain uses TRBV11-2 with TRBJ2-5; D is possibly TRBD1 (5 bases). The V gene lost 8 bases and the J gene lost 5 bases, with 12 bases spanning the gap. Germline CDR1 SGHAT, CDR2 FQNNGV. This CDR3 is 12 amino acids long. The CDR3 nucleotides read TGTGCCAGCGGCAGGGAAGGGGAGACCCAGTACTTC. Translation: CASGREGETQYF.

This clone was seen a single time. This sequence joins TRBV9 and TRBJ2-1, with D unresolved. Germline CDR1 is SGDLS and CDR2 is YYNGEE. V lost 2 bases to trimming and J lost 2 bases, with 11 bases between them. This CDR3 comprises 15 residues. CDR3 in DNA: TGTGCCAGCAGCGTGACAACCGTCCCCTACAATGAGCAGTTCTTC. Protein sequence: CASSVTTVPYNEQFF.

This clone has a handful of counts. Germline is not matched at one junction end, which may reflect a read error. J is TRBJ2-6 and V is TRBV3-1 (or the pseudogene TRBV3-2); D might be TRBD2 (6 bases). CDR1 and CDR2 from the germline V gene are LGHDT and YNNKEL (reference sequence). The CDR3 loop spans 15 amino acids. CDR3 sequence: CASRQGGTGANVLTF. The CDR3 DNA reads TGTGCCAGCCGCCAGGGCGGGACTGGGGCCAACGTCCTGACTTTC.

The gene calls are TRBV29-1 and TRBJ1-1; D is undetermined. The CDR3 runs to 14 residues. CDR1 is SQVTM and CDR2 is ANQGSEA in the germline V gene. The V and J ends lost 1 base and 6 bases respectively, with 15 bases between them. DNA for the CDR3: TGCAGCGTTGAAGGCGGCAGTGGGAGGGCTGAAGCTTTCTTT. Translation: CSVEGGSGRAEAFF.

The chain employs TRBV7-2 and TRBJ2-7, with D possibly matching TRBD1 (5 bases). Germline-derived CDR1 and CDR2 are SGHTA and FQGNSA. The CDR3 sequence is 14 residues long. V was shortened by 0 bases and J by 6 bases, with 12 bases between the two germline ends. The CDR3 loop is CASSLARQPSEQYF. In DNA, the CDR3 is TGTGCCAGCAGCTTAGCAAGACAGCCAAGCGAGCAGTACTTC.

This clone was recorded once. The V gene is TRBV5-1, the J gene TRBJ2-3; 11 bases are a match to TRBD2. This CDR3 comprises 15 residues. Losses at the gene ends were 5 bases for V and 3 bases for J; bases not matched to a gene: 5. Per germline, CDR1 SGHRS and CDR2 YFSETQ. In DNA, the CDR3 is TGCGCCAGCAGTCTGACTAGCGGGGAGACAGATACGCAGTATTTT. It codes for CASSLTSGETDTQYF.

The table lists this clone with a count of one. CDR3 nucleotides: TGTGCCACCGAGGGAGGGTATAGCAATCAGCCCCAGCATTTT. This sequence encodes CATEGGYSNQPQHF. The V call is TRBV15, the J call TRBJ1-5; no definite D call. The germline V gene encodes CDR1 LNHNV and CDR2 YYDKDF (reference sequence). The V end was cut by 8 bases, the J end by 0 bases, with 11 bases between. The CDR3 sequence is 14 residues long. Full variable domain (missing parts from reference TRBV15 and TRBJ1-5): DAMVIQNPRYQVTQFGKPVTLSCSQTLNHNVMYWYQQKSSQAPKLLFHYYDKDFNNEADTPDNFQSRRPNTSFCFLDIRSPGLGDTAMYLCATEGGYSNQPQHFGDGTRLSIL.